This T cell receptor beta chain was recovered during a study of beta chain features in type 1 diabetes. Study as a whole: The number of sorted cells examined across all samples was roughly 100,000,000. Findings and caveats of the study: Patients with type 1 diabetes showed fewer VDJ junction insertions and more deletions.

CDR3 size: 15 residues. Germline CDR1 reads SGHTA; CDR2 reads FQGNSA. V shed 1 base and J shed 6 bases, with 13 bases lying between them. What was sequenced were expressed TCRB transcripts, since all of the isolated RNA had been reverse transcribed. Method: immunoSEQ multiplex PCR; TCRdb's copy keeps in-frame clones and lacks some. The sample records about 40,000 clones, approximately 50% being singletons. Cell sorting via CD45RO/CCR7/CD25/CD127/CD95/CD27 was performed to obtain CD4+ naive, central memory, regulatory and stem cell-like memory cells. On this clone: Antigen unknown.

The rearrangement uses TRBV7-2 and TRBJ2-1; weak D call: TRBD1 (5 bases). This sequence originates from a woman between 18 and 29 years old in good health. The source material was central memory CD4+ T cells from blood. This chain's CDR3 is CASSLEAGMSNEQFF. The DNA for the CDR3 is TGTGCCAGCAGCTTAGAAGCAGGGATGAGCAATGAGCAGTTCTTC.